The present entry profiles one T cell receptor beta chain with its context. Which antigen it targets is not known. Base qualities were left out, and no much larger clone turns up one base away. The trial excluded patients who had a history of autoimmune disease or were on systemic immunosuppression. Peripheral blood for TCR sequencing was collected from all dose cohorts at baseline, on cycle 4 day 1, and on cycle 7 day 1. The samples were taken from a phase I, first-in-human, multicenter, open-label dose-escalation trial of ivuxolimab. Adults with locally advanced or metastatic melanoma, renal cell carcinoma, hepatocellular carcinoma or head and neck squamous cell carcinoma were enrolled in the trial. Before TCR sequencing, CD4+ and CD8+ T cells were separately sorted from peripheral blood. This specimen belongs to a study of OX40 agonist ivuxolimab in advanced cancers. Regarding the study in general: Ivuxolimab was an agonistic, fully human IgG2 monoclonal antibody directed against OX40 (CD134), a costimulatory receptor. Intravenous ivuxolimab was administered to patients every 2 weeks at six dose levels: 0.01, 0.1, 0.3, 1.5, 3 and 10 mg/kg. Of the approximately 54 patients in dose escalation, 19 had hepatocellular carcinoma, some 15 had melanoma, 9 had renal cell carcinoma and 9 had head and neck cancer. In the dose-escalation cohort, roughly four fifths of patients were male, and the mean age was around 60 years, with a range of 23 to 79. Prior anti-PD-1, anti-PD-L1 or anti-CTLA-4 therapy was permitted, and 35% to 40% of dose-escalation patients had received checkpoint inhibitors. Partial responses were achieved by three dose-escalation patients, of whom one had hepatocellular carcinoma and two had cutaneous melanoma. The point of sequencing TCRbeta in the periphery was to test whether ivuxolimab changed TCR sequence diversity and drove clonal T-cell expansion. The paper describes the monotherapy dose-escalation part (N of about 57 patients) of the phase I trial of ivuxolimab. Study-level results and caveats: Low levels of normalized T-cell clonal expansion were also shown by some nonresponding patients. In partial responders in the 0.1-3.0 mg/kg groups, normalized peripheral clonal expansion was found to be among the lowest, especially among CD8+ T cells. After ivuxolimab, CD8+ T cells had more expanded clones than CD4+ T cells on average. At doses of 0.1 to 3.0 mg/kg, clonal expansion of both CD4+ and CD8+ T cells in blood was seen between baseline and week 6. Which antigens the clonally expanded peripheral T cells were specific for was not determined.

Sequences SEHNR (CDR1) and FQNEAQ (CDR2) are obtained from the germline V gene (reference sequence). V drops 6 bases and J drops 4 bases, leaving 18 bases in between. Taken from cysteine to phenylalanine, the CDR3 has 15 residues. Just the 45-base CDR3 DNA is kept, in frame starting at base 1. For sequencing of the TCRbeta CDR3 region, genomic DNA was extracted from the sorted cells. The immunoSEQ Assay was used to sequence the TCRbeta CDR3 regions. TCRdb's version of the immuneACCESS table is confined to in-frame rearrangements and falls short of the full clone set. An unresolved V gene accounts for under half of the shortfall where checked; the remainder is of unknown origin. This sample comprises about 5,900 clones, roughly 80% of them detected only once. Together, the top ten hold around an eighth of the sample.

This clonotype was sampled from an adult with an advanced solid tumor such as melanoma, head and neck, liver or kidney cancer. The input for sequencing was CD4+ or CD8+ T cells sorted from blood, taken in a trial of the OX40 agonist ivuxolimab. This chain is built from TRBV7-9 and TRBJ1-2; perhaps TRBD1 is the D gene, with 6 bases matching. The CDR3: CASRPRSGVAYGYTF. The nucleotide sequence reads TGTGCCAGCAGACCGCGGTCAGGGGTTGCCTATGGCTACACCTTC.